This T cell receptor (beta chain) was identified in a study of tumor-infiltrating lymphocytes in primary liver carcinoma. Whole-study context: Samples returned roughly 3.65 to 7.13 million productive TCRbeta reads, a yield that was similar across tissue types.

Total RNA and DNA came together from approximately 20-30 mg of bulk tissue without cell sorting. Researchers took samples from five separate regions of each tumor. The ends were cut back, 2 bases at V and 5 bases at J, with 18 bases in the middle. This CDR3 comprises 16 residues. TCR beta cDNA came from about 0.55 ug total RNA, primed with a constant-region primer. TCR beta libraries came from three nested multiplex PCR rounds using slightly modified ARM-PCR. Use of TRBV1-TRBV30 forward primers with a C-beta reverse primer characterized the first two PCR rounds, which lasted about 9 cycles each. TCRdb ran MiXCR on the multiplex PCR reads and lists one entry per CDR3 protein. The top ten clones hold approximately 41% of a sample with about 20,000 distinct CDR3 sequences, 60% to 85% of them seen once.

This clonotype was sampled from a woman aged 25 to 45 with primary liver carcinoma and hepatitis B virus infection. The sample was liver tumor tissue from sampling region 4. Subset denoted: tumor region T4, right-lateral pole. The J gene is TRBJ2-5, the V gene TRBV12-3 or TRBV12-4; tentatively, D is TRBD1 or TRBD2 (5 bases each). The CDR3 DNA sequence: TGTGCCAGCAGTTTAAGTACATGGGGGTTGGTGGAGACCCAGTACTTC. Encoded protein: CASSLSTWGLVETQYF.